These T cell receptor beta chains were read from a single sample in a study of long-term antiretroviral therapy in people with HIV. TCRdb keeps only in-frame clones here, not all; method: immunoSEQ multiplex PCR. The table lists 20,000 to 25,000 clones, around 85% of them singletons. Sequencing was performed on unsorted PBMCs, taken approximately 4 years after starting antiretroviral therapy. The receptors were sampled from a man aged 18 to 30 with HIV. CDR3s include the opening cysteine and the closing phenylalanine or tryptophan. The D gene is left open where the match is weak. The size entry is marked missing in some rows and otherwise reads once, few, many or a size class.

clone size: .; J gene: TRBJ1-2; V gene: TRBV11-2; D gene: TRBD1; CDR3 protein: CASSLEGGQGNYGYTF; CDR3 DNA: TGTGCCAGCAGCTTAGAAGGGGGACAGGGTAATTATGGCTACACCTTC
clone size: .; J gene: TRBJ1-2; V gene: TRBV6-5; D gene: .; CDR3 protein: CASSYVQNYGYTF; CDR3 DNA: TGTGCCAGCAGTTATGTCCAAAACTATGGCTACACCTTC
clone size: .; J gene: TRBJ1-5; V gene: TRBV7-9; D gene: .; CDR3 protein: CASSSTSGTLSNQPQHF; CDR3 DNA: TGTGCCAGCAGCTCCACCTCTGGGACACTTAGCAATCAGCCCCAGCATTTT
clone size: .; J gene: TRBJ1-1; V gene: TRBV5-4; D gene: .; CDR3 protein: CASSFRPNTEAFF; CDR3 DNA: TGTGCCAGCAGCTTTCGACCGAACACTGAAGCTTTCTTT
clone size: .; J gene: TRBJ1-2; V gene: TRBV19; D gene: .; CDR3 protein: CASRALGRRKGLLDGYTF; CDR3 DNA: TGTGCCAGTAGAGCCCTCGGACGGCGTAAAGGCCTTTTGGATGGCTACACCTTC
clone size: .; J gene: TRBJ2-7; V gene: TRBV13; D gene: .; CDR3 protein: CASSPRAGGLGEQYF; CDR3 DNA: TGTGCCAGCAGCCCCCGGGCCGGGGGGCTAGGCGAGCAGTACTTC
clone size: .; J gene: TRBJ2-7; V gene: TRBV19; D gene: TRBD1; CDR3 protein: CASSADRGRVKQYF; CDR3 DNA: TGTGCCAGTAGTGCCGACAGGGGGAGGGTGAAGCAGTACTTC
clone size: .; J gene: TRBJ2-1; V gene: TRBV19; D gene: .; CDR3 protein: CASSIDRWNEQFF; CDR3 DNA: TGTGCCAGTAGTATAGACAGGTGGAATGAGCAGTTCTTC
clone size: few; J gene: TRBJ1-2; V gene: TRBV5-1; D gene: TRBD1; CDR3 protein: CASSLETGGWGYTF; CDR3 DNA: TGCGCCAGCAGCTTGGAGACAGGGGGTTGGGGCTACACCTTC
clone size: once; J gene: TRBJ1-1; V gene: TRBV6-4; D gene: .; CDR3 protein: CASNLPGEWAFF; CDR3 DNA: TGTGCCAGCAACCTCCCGGGTGAGTGGGCTTTCTTT
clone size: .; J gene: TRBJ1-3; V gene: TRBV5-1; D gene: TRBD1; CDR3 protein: CASSFGGQGGNTIYF; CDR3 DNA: TGCGCCAGCAGCTTCGGGGGACAGGGGGGAAACACCATATATTTT
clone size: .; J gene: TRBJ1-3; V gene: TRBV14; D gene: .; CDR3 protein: CASSHLIETGNTIYF; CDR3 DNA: TGTGCCAGCAGCCACCTCATAGAGACTGGAAACACCATATATTTT
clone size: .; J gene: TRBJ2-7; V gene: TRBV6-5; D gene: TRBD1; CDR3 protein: CASSPLQGPYEQYF; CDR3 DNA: TGTGCCAGCAGTCCACTACAGGGGCCCTACGAGCAGTACTTC
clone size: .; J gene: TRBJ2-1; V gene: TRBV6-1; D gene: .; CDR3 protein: CASSEVRNEQFF; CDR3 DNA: TGTGCCAGCAGTGAAGTCCGGAATGAGCAGTTCTTC
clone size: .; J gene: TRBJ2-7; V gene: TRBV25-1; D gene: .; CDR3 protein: CASSGSYEQYF; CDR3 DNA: TGTGCCAGCAGTGGAAGCTACGAGCAGTACTTC
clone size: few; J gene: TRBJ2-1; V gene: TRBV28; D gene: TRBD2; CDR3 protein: CASTLGLAGYNEQFF; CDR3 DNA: TGTGCCAGCACTCTCGGACTAGCGGGCTACAATGAGCAGTTCTTC
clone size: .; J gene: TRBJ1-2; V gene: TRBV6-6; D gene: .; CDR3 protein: CASSYRGGIMGYTF; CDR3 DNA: TGTGCCAGCAGTTACCGAGGGGGGATAATGGGCTACACCTTC
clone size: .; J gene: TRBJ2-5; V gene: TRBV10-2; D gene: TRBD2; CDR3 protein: CASSPSWGLAGGTGETQYF; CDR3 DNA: TGCGCCAGCAGTCCGTCGTGGGGACTAGCGGGGGGGACGGGAGAGACCCAGTACTTC
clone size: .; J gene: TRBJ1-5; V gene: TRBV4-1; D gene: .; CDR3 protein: CASSPSMERYSNQPQHF; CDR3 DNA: TGCGCCAGCAGCCCAAGCATGGAAAGGTATAGCAATCAGCCCCAGCATTTT
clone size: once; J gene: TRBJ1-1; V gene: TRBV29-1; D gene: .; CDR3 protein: CSVEGFYTGNTEAFF; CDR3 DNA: TGCAGCGTTGAAGGGTTCTATACCGGGAACACTGAAGCTTTCTTT
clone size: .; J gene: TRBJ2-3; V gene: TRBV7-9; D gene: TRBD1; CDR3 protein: CASSLKGQGTDTQYF; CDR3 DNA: TGTGCCAGCAGCTTAAAGGGACAGGGGACAGATACGCAGTATTTT
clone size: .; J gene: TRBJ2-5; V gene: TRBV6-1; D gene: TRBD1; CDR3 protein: CASTPTGGGETQYF; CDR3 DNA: TGTGCCAGCACTCCCACAGGGGGCGGTGAGACCCAGTACTTC
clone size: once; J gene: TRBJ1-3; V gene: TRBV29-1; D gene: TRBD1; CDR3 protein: CSGGTGGSGNTIYF; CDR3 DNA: TGCAGCGGGGGAACAGGGGGCTCTGGAAACACCATATATTTT
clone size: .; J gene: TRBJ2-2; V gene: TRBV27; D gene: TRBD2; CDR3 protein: CASKGLAPAGELFF; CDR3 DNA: TGTGCCAGCAAGGGACTAGCCCCCGCCGGGGAGCTGTTTTTT
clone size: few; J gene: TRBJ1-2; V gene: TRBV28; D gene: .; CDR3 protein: CASSSRTDANYGYTF; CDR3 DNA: TGTGCCAGCAGTTCCCGGACAGATGCTAACTATGGCTACACCTTC
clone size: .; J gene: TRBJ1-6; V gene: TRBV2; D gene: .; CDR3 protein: CASSELGSTTYNSPLHF; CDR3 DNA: TGTGCCAGCAGTGAACTAGGCAGTACTACCTATAATTCACCCCTCCACTTT
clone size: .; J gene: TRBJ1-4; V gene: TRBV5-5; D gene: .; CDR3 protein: CASSPSWANEKLFF; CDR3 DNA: TGTGCCAGCAGCCCCTCCTGGGCAAATGAAAAACTGTTTTTT
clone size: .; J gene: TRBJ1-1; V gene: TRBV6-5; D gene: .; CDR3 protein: CASSYFPGDTEAFF; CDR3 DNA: TGTGCCAGCAGTTACTTTCCGGGGGACACTGAAGCTTTCTTT
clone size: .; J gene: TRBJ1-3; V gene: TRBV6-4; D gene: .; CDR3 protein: CASRSGPCGNTIYF; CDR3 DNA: TGTGCCAGCAGAAGTGGGCCTTGTGGAAACACCATATATTTT
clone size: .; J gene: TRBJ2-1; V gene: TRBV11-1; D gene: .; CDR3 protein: CASSLMEGGRYEQFF; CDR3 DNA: TGTGCCAGCAGCTTAATGGAGGGGGGACGGTATGAGCAGTTCTTC
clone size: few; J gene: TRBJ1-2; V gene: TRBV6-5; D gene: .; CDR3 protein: CASSSPQGDYGYTF; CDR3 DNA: TGTGCCAGCAGTTCCCCTCAGGGAGACTATGGCTACACCTTC
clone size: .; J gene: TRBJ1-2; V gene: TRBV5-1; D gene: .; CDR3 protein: CASSLGAENYGYTF; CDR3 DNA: TGCGCCAGCAGCTTGGGGGCAGAAAACTATGGCTACACCTTC
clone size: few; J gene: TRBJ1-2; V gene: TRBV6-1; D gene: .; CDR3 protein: CASSEGAAANYGYTF; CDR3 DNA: TGTGCCAGCAGTGAAGGGGCAGCAGCTAACTATGGCTACACCTTC
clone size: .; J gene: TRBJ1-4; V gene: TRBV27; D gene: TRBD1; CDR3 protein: CASSVRDSNEKLFF; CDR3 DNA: TGTGCCAGCAGTGTCCGGGACAGTAATGAAAAACTGTTTTTT
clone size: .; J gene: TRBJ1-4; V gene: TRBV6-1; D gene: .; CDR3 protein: CASSVGEKLFF; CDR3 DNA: TGTGCCAGCAGTGTCGGAGAAAAACTGTTTTTT
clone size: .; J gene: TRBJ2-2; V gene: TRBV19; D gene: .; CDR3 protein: CASRGYTGELFF; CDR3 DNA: TGTGCCAGTCGGGGGTACACCGGGGAGCTGTTTTTT
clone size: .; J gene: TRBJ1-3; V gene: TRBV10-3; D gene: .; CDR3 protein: CAIGGPGNTIYF; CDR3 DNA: TGTGCCATCGGGGGGCCGGGAAACACCATATATTTT
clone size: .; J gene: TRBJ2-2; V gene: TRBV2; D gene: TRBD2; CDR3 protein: CASASSGGNTGELFF; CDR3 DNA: TGTGCCAGCGCCTCTAGCGGGGGGAACACCGGGGAGCTGTTTTTT
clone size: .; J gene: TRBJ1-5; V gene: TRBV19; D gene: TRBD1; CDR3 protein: CATSGGGNQPQHF; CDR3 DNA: TGTGCCACCTCAGGGGGTGGCAATCAGCCCCAGCATTTT
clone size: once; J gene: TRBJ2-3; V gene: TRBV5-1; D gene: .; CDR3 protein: CASSLRWNPDTQYF; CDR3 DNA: TGCGCCAGCAGCTTGCGATGGAACCCAGATACGCAGTATTTT
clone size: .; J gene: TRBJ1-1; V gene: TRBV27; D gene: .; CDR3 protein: CASSSVGPNTEAFF; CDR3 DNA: TGTGCCAGCAGTTCCGTGGGCCCGAACACTGAAGCTTTCTTT
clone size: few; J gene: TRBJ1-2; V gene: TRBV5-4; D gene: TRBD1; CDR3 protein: CASSLADRGYGYTF; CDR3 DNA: TGTGCCAGCAGCTTGGCCGACAGGGGGTATGGCTACACCTTC
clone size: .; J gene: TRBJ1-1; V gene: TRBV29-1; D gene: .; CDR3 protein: CSVRVGGSRTEAFF; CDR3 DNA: TGCAGCGTCCGGGTGGGGGGATCCCGGACTGAAGCTTTCTTT
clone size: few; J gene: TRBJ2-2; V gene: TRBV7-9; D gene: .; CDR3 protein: CASSLGNTGELFF; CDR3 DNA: TGTGCCAGCAGCTTAGGGAACACCGGGGAGCTGTTTTTT
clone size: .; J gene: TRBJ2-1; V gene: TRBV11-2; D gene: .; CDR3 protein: CASSLPQTDEQFF; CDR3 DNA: TGTGCCAGCAGCTTGCCTCAGACGGATGAGCAGTTCTTC
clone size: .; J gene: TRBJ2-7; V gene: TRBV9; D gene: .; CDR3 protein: CASSVGGDEQYF; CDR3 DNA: TGTGCCAGCAGCGTAGGGGGGGACGAGCAGTACTTC